This is a list of T cell receptor beta chains from one sample in a study of OX40 agonist ivuxolimab in advanced cancers. Clones were sequenced by immunoSEQ multiplex PCR, and TCRdb holds only the in-frame ones, with some missing. Of roughly 80,000 clones listed, 75% to 90% were seen once; the top ten hold roughly 2.1%. The input for sequencing was CD4+ or CD8+ T cells sorted from blood, taken in a trial of the OX40 agonist ivuxolimab. These receptors were collected from an adult with an advanced solid tumor such as melanoma, head and neck, liver or kidney cancer. CDR3s include the opening cysteine and the closing phenylalanine or tryptophan. The D gene is left open where the match is weak. Rows may omit the clone size; those that give it use once, few, many or a size class.

TRBD2	TRBV4-1	TRBJ2-5	.	TGCGCCAGCAGCCAAGATGCAATAGCGGGGGCCTACCAAGAGACCCAGTACTTC	CASSQDAIAGAYQETQYF
TRBD1	TRBV5-4	TRBJ2-7	.	TGTGCCAGCAGCCAAAAACAGGGGGCAAAGGACGAGCAGTACTTC	CASSQKQGAKDEQYF
TRBD2	TRBV6-6	TRBJ2-7	.	TGTGCCAGCAGTTCTTTTCTAGCGGCCCCCACCTACGAGCAGTACTTC	CASSSFLAAPTYEQYF
.	TRBV30	TRBJ1-1	.	TGTGCCTGGAAGGGGGTTGGGTTCGAACAGGGCCGGCTAAACACTGAAGCTTTCTTT	CAWKGVGFEQGRLNTEAFF
TRBD1	TRBV28	TRBJ2-7	.	TGTGCCAGCATCTCGGGACAGGGGATCCACGAGCAGTACTTC	CASISGQGIHEQYF
.	TRBV30	TRBJ1-3	.	TGTGCCTGGAGTTCCCGCTCTGGAAACACCATATATTTT	CAWSSRSGNTIYF
TRBD1	TRBV14	TRBJ2-7	.	TGTGCCAGCAGCCAAGGTACAGGGGCTGCCTACGAGCAGTACTTC	CASSQGTGAAYEQYF
.	TRBV5-5	TRBJ1-1	once	TGTGCCAGCAGCTTGGGCAAATCGAACACTGAAGCTTTCTTT	CASSLGKSNTEAFF
TRBD1	TRBV11-2	TRBJ1-1	.	TGTGCCAGCGGGAGACAGGGTCAGAACACTGAAGCTTTCTTT	CASGRQGQNTEAFF
.	TRBV5-5	TRBJ2-2	.	TGTGCCAGCAGCCAGCCGCCCGGGGAGCTGTTTTTT	CASSQPPGELFF
.	TRBV4-2	TRBJ2-2	.	TGTGCCAGCAGCCAGGAACAGGGAACCGGGGAGCTGTTTTTT	CASSQEQGTGELFF
.	TRBV19	TRBJ2-7	.	TGTGCCAGTAGTATAGGCGGGGGCACCTACGAGCAGTACTTC	CASSIGGGTYEQYF
.	TRBV6-6	TRBJ1-5	.	TGTGCCAGCAGTTACCTCAGGGTAGAAGATCAGCCCCAGCATTTT	CASSYLRVEDQPQHF
.	TRBV28	TRBJ1-5	.	TGTGCCAGCAACTTCGGGGGAAGTCAGCCCCAGCATTTT	CASNFGGSQPQHF
.	TRBV5-4	TRBJ2-7	.	TGTGCCAGCAGCTCGACAGAAACCTACGAGCAGTACTTC	CASSSTETYEQYF
.	TRBV19	TRBJ2-7	once	TGTGCCAGTAGTATAACCGGTGTCATCGCCTACGAGCAGTACTTC	CASSITGVIAYEQYF
TRBD1	TRBV5-1	TRBJ2-2	few	TGCGCCAGCAGTCAGGGGGCGATCAACACCGGGGAGCTGTTTTTT	CASSQGAINTGELFF
.	TRBV6-5	TRBJ1-2	once	TGTGCCAGCAGTGATGGGTCTAAGGTCTATGGCTACACCTTC	CASSDGSKVYGYTF
.	TRBV19	TRBJ2-3	.	TGTGCCAGTAGTATCGGCACAGATACGCAGTATTTT	CASSIGTDTQYF
TRBD1	TRBV9	TRBJ2-2	.	TGTGCCAGCAGCGTAGGGGCCCCAGGGGGAACCGGGGAGCTGTTTTTT	CASSVGAPGGTGELFF
TRBD1	TRBV11-3	TRBJ2-7	.	TGTGCCAGCAGCGAGGACAGGCAGCTGTACGGCGAGCAGTACTTC	CASSEDRQLYGEQYF
.	TRBV6-1	TRBJ1-3	once	TGTGCCAGCAGACAACGGAATAGGGGATATTTT	CASRQRNRGYF
.	TRBV6-6	TRBJ1-2	.	TGTGCCAGCAGTTCGGTAGCGTATCATGGCTACACCTTC	CASSSVAYHGYTF
.	TRBV5-1	TRBJ2-3	.	TGCGCCAGCAGCTTACGACAGGTCCTCCTAACTAGCACAGATACGCAGTATTTT	CASSLRQVLLTSTDTQYF
.	TRBV5-1	TRBJ2-7	.	TGCGCCAGCAGCTTGGCCGCGAAGGGGATTAACTACGAGCAGTACTTC	CASSLAAKGINYEQYF
TRBD1	TRBV19	TRBJ1-6	.	TGTGCCAGTGGACAGGGAAGTCTCTATAATTCACCCCTCCACTTT	CASGQGSLYNSPLHF
TRBD1	TRBV5-4	TRBJ2-7	.	TGTGCCAGCAGCTTGGGACAGGGGGCCAACGAGCAGTACTTC	CASSLGQGANEQYF
TRBD2	TRBV7-9	TRBJ2-7	.	TGTGCCAGCAGCCTGGGACTAGCGGCAACCTACGAGCAGTACTTC	CASSLGLAATYEQYF
TRBD2	TRBV5-6	TRBJ2-5	.	TGTGCCAGCAGCTTGGGAACTAGCGGGAGAGAGACCCAGTACTTC	CASSLGTSGRETQYF